This record covers a single T cell receptor beta chain. Its antigen is not yet known. Base qualities were left out, and no much larger clone turns up one base away. Library preparation was by 5' RACE. The sequencer listed for this sample is Illumina HiSeq 2500. A second PCR of about 7 to 12 cycles was run with a J-beta primer mix and a sample-barcoded 5' primer. A template-switch 5' adaptor carrying 12 random nucleotides introduced a unique molecular identifier onto each TCR beta cDNA molecule. Each sample yielded at least 3 million CDR3-containing paired-end reads. First-strand cDNA synthesis was performed from all RNA using the Mint cDNA synthesis kit, with priming by a TRBC-specific oligonucleotide. Following uracil-DNA glycosylase treatment, all cDNA underwent a first 18-cycle PCR with the universal primers M1SS and BC2_uni_R. Per the authors' processing: Normalization of each sample was performed by random selection of 1 million high-quality reads, each carrying a distinct molecular identifier. Reads with shared molecular identifiers were discarded instead of being binned into consensus sequences. MiTCR, set to a Q25 quality threshold and the strictest error-elimination algorithm, was used for CDR3 identification, clonotype clustering and error correction. A nonparametric unseen species model using Euler transformation provided a lower-bound estimate of total TCR beta diversity. The raw public data were reprocessed by TCRdb itself: fastp quality trimming at Q25, MiXCR clonotype calling, in-frame beta chains only. Each record represents a unique CDR3 protein, reported with the most common genes and DNA among its rows. The V and J calls and clone size come from TCRdb's table, not from the authors' own analysis. A total of about 2 million distinct CDR3 sequences appear in this sample, around 50% of them only once. The leading ten clones occupy approximately 2.1% of the sample.

The sample originates from a study of blood T cells in healthy people across ages (dated by TCRdb to about 2015). Looking at the study overall: Template switching captured roughly one uniquely barcoded TCR beta cDNA molecule per two T cells in model experiments. Age-related changes in TCR beta repertoire diversity were measured in the study by deep sequencing normalized with unique cDNA molecular identifiers. For two donors (one aged 18 to 29 and one aged 80 or older), the study analyzed two additional independent replicas of 1 million unique cDNA reads from the same blood draw. Donors of different ages were randomly distributed across sequencing lanes to avoid experimental bias. Donors were grouped into four age groups: young (average about 15 years), middle-aged (less than 40), aged (roughly 67) and long-lived (around 80). On the study overall, not on this receptor specifically: Total diversity estimates from one million sequenced T cells were considered lower bounds and underestimates. Observed TCR beta diversity per million T cells fell roughly linearly with age, and a significant reduction was already apparent by age about 36. A strong correlation was found between observed TCR beta diversity and the percentage of naive T cells measured by flow cytometry. Compared with the aged group, the long-lived group had more naive CD4+ T cells, fewer expanded clones and increased TCR diversity, a pattern suggesting age selection. Conclusive comparison of naive and antigen-experienced compartments was prevented by the profiling of bulk unsorted PBMCs. Because donor CMV infection status was unknown, age-related changes in expanded clonotypes were potentially confounded.

From cysteine to phenylalanine, the CDR3 is 14 amino acids long. Solely the CDR3 DNA is kept, with 42 bases framed from the first base. Relative to germline, V is missing 4 bases and J is missing 3 bases, with 6 bases of the junction outside any gene match. CDR1 and CDR2 (SGHRS, YFSETQ) derive from the germline V gene. Systemically healthy Caucasian individuals from Russia, roughly 40 in total and aged roughly 6 to 100 years, were included as donors. Each donor gave approximately 9.3 milliliters of peripheral blood, collected into EDTA-treated Vacutainer tubes. Ficoll-Paque density-gradient centrifugation was used to isolate PBMCs, with at least 7 million obtained per sample. Trizol reagent was used to extract total RNA from PBMCs, with at least 6 micrograms per sample. For every donor, an aliquot of PBMCs went through flow cytometry to measure the percentages of naive CD45RAhigh/CD27high T cells.

The chain links TRBV5-1 with TRBJ1-2, and 7 junction bases match TRBD1. The TCR originated in a woman between 40 and 55 years old in good health. Material: blood. The nucleotide sequence is TGCGCCAGCAGCCGGTTTACAGGGGACTATGGCTACACCTTC. Its protein product is CASSRFTGDYGYTF.